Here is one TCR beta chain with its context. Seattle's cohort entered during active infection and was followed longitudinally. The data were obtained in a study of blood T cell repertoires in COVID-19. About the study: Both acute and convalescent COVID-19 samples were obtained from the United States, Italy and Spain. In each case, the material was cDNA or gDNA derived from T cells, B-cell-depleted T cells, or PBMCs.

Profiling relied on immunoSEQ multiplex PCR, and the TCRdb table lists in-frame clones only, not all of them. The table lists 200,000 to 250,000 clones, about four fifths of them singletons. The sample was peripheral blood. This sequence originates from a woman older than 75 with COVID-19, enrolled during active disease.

The CDR3 DNA reads as TGTGCCAGTAGTATGTTCGGAGGCGGGGAGCTGTTTTTT. Amino acid sequence: CASSMFGGGELFF. This chain links TRBV19 with TRBJ2-2; D is possibly TRBD2 (5 bases). V was clipped by 3 bases and J by 7 bases, with 9 bases between them. The CDR3 sequence is 13 residues long. CDR1 and CDR2 (germline): LNHDA, SQIVND (reference sequence).